The present T cell receptor beta chain was sequenced within a study of neurological immune-mediated disorders. Study-wide findings and caveats: The level of TCR clonal expansion was highest in patients with HTLV-1-associated myelopathy and lowest in multiple sclerosis, where it fell below the level seen in healthy controls.

TCRdb used MiXCR to reprocess the 5' RACE reads, holding one entry per CDR3 protein. The sample shows roughly 60,000 distinct CDR3 sequences, around 10% of them seen only once. This CDR3 is built from 13 residues. The germline CDR1 and CDR2 sequences are DFQATT and SNEGSKA (reference sequence). V lost 1 base and J lost 4; bases outside the gene matches: 2. This clonotype was detected ten times or more. Its antigen is not known. The chain has TRBV20-1 and TRBJ2-7; 9 bases are a match to TRBD1. The clonotype originates from a man aged 60-69 years in good health. Source material: PBMCs. The CDR3 reads CSARGQGVYEQYF. The CDR3 bases are TGCAGTGCTAGAGGACAGGGGGTATACGAGCAGTACTTC.